This TCR beta chain was captured in a study of T cell repertoires in cytomegalovirus infection. Germline-derived CDR1 and CDR2 are SGHDN and FVKESK. The germline V and J ends were trimmed by 1 base and 4 bases, with 14 bases remaining between them. This CDR3 comprises 16 residues. TCRdb used MiXCR to reprocess the reads, holding one entry per CDR3 protein. The data show about 740,000 distinct CDR3 sequences, about 40% seen once. Overall study results and limits: Ex vivo responses were dominated by HLA-C-restricted CMV-specific TCR beta clonotypes.

Of note for this clonotype: The antigen remains undetermined.

This rearrangement joins TRBV14 to TRBJ2-1, with D possibly TRBD2 on 6 matching bases. Sequenced material: PBMCs. The clonotype was recovered from a human donor in good health (CMV status not recorded). Some clones in this sample may be carry-over from other donors' samples. The CDR3 here is CASSQGPAGLYNEQFF. The CDR3 DNA is TGTGCCAGCAGCCAAGGTCCGGCGGGATTATACAATGAGCAGTTCTTC.